The 29 T cell receptor beta chains in this list originate from one sample, sequenced in a study of T cell changes during pregnancy in multiple sclerosis. Method: immunoSEQ multiplex PCR; TCRdb's copy keeps in-frame clones and lacks some. The sample carries tens of thousands of clones, approximately 90% recorded once. The source material was peripheral blood, sampled in the second trimester of pregnancy. The origin of the receptors is a female donor in good health, enrolled as a control in a pregnancy study.

J is TRBJ2-5 and V is TRBV5-4, with 7 bases fitting TRBD2. The CDR3 consists of 13 residues. The germline gives CDR1 SGHNT, CDR2 YYREEE (reference sequence). V was pared by 7 bases and J by 5 bases, with 8 bases of the junction left unmatched. Written as DNA, the CDR3 is TGTGCCAGCTCCTCTCGGGGAGGGGAGACCCAGTACTTC. This codes for CASSSRGGETQYF.

The DNA for the CDR3 is TGTGCCAGCAGCCCCCCTCGGGGGGCCGAGGAGACCCAGTACTTC. Translation gives CASSPPRGAEETQYF. V usage is TRBV5-4 and J usage is TRBJ2-5; D might be TRBD2 (7 bases). The CDR3 length is 15 residues. From germline, CDR1 is SGHNT and CDR2 YYREEE (reference sequence). Trimming stripped 4 bases from V and 5 bases from J, with 18 bases between.

The V call is TRBV13, the J call TRBJ1-6; D gene ambiguous. CDR1 is PRHDT, CDR2 FYEKMQ, per germline (reference sequence). The CDR3 runs 15 residues. Deletions cut 3 bases from V and 7 bases from J, with 13 bases between. The CDR3 region is CASSFRGSGNSPLHF. DNA of the CDR3: TGTGCCAGCAGCTTCCGAGGGTCGGGGAATTCACCCCTCCACTTT.

This clone was seen once. This chain joins TRBV7-6 and TRBJ1-4, with a possible D match to TRBD1 (5 bases). The CDR3 consists of 15 residues. CDR1 is SGHVS, CDR2 FNYEAQ, per germline. Trimming cost V 1 base and J 7 bases, with 13 bases left between them. This CDR3 is CASSLGGRDSEKLFF. CDR3 nucleotide sequence: TGTGCCAGCAGCTTAGGTGGGAGGGACTCTGAAAAACTGTTTTTT.

CDR3 nucleotide sequence: TGTGCCAGCAGTCCACGGCAGGGATCAGATACGCAGTATTTT. Its translation is CASSPRQGSDTQYF. This chain joins TRBV6-1 and TRBJ2-3, with a weak D call TRBD1 (5 bases). This CDR3 is 14 amino acids long. V lost 5 bases and J 4 bases, leaving 13 bases between the germline ends. CDR1 and CDR2 from the germline V gene are MNHNS and SASEGT.

The rearrangement joins TRBV27 to TRBJ2-7, with 9 bases that match TRBD2. CDR3 length equals 15 residues. CDR1 and CDR2 (germline): MNHEY, SMNVEV (reference sequence). Trimming at V came to 5 bases and at J to 0 bases, leaving 5 bases not matched to a gene. CDR3 coding DNA: TGTGCCAGCAGTACGCCGGGACTAGCCTCCTACGAGCAGTACTTC. Translation: CASSTPGLASYEQYF.

This clone is termed medium-sized. The rearrangement joins TRBV6-1 to TRBJ2-7, with 7 bases identical to TRBD1. The trim removed 1 base at V and 3 bases at J, leaving 6 bases unmatched. Germline-derived CDR1 and CDR2 are MNHNS and SASEGT. The CDR3 is made up of 15 amino acids. The CDR3: CASSEEGASSYEQYF. The CDR3 DNA sequence: TGTGCCAGCAGTGAAGAGGGGGCGTCGAGCTACGAGCAGTACTTC.

Judged by abundance, this clone is medium-sized. The chain links TRBV10-3 to TRBJ1-4; tentatively, D is TRBD1 (6 bases). V lost 8 bases and J lost 8, with 18 bases in between. Germline CDR1 ENHRY, CDR2 SYGVKD. The CDR3 has 14 residues. The CDR3, as DNA: TGTGCCATCGCCAAGGGGGAGGGTGGCGAAAAACTGTTTTTT. Amino acids: CAIAKGEGGEKLFF.

The chain uses TRBV5-1 and TRBJ2-5; 10 bases agree with TRBD2. The CDR3 is 15 residues long. Germline V gives CDR1 SGHRS, CDR2 YFSETQ. V gave up 0 bases and J gave up 3 bases; unmatched junction bases: 2. The CDR3 sequence: CASSLVSGGEETQYF. In DNA form, the CDR3 reads TGCGCCAGCAGCTTGGTCAGCGGGGGGGAAGAGACCCAGTACTTC.

V gene TRBV28 combines with J gene TRBJ1-3, with D perhaps TRBD1 (5 bases). The CDR3 has 16 residues. Germline CDR1 is MDHEN and CDR2 is SYDVKM. Trimming left V 9 bases short and J 0 bases short, with 18 bases between. The CDR3 region has the DNA TGTGCCAGTAGACCTGGGGGGACGAGCTCTGGAAACACCATATATTTT. Its translation: CASRPGGTSSGNTIYF.

This rearrangement joins TRBV5-1 to TRBJ2-3; 9 bases match TRBD2. Looked up from germline, CDR1 is SGHRS and CDR2 is YFSETQ. CDR3 size: 16 residues. J was trimmed by 2 bases and V by 4 bases; bases with no gene match: 8. This chain's CDR3 is CASSPRTSATTDTQYF. DNA of the CDR3: TGCGCCAGCAGCCCGCGGACTAGCGCAACCACAGATACGCAGTATTTT.

The table lists this clone with a count of one. The chain employs TRBV6-6 and TRBJ1-1; D ambiguous. V was clipped by 2 bases and J by 3 bases, with 4 bases between them. Germline loops: CDR1 MNHNY, CDR2 SVGAGI (reference sequence). The CDR3 is made up of 12 amino acids. CDR3 sequence reads: CASSYRDTEAFF. CDR3 sequence (DNA): TGTGCCAGCAGTTACCGGGACACTGAAGCTTTCTTT.

J is TRBJ2-1 and V is TRBV2; D is perhaps TRBD2 (5 bases). Germline-derived CDR1 and CDR2 are SNHLY and FYNNEI. Between the trimmed V and J ends, which lost 4 bases and 7 bases, there was a span of 11 bases. The CDR3 is 13 amino acids. CDR3 nucleotides: TGTGCCAGCAGTGCACCAGGACTGAATGAGCAGTTCTTC. Translated, it gives CASSAPGLNEQFF.

This rearrangement joins TRBV7-2 to TRBJ1-1; unclear D gene. This CDR3 region has 12 residues. The ends were cut back, 1 base at V and 11 bases at J, with 11 bases in the middle. Germline V gene data show CDR1 as SGHTA and CDR2 as FQGNSA. This CDR3 is CASSLVVGEAFF. CDR3 in DNA: TGTGCCAGCAGCTTAGTAGTCGGGGAGGCTTTCTTT.

The chain combines TRBV19 with TRBJ2-7; D not resolved. The germline CDR1 and CDR2 sequences are LNHDA and SQIVND (reference sequence). The CDR3 is made up of 11 amino acids. The germline V and J ends were trimmed by 9 bases and 5 bases, with 11 bases remaining between them. CDR3: CASTGFDEQYF. DNA for the CDR3: TGTGCCAGCACCGGGTTCGACGAGCAGTACTTC.

The table lists this clone with a count of one. The chain combines TRBV6-1 with TRBJ1-2; possibly TRBD1 for D (6 bases). The V and J ends lost 0 bases and 8 bases respectively, with 19 bases between them. Per the germline V gene, CDR1 is MNHNS and CDR2 is SASEGT. The CDR3 runs 16 residues. Here the CDR3 reads CASSEAIKVDSPGYTF. For the CDR3, the DNA is TGTGCCAGCAGTGAAGCAATTAAGGTGGACAGCCCCGGCTACACCTTC.

The rearrangement uses TRBV28 and TRBJ1-5, with 9 bases identical to TRBD1. The V gene's germline CDR1 is MDHEN and CDR2 SYDVKM. CDR3 length equals 16 residues. V trimming: 4 bases; J trimming: 2 bases; junction bases outside the gene matches: 6. The CDR3 bases are TGTGCCAGCAGTTCGCACAGGGGGCAGGGCAATCAGCCCCAGCATTTT. Protein: CASSSHRGQGNQPQHF.

V gene TRBV2 combines with J gene TRBJ1-2, with 7 positions matching TRBD1. The germline gives CDR1 SNHLY, CDR2 FYNNEI. CDR3 size: 13 residues. The V segment lost 7 bases and the J segment 4 bases; nucleotides outside the gene matches: 6. Here the CDR3 DNA reads TGTGCCAGCAAGACGGGACAGACCTATGGCTACACCTTC. Translated, it gives CASKTGQTYGYTF.

The V gene is TRBV11-1, the J gene TRBJ2-5, with 7 bases matching TRBD1. Germline-derived CDR1 and CDR2 are SGHAT and FQDESV (reference sequence). Germline trimming cut 5 bases from V and 0 bases from J; bases unmatched to any gene: 3. The CDR3 contains 14 residues. The CDR3 region has the DNA TGTGCCAGCAGCCTTGACAGGGACCAAGAGACCCAGTACTTC. Translated: CASSLDRDQETQYF.

V and J are TRBV28 and TRBJ2-5; 7 bases match TRBD2. This CDR3 contains 16 residues. The germline gives CDR1 MDHEN, CDR2 SYDVKM. The J segment lost 0 bases and the V segment lost 5 bases, leaving 9 bases of the junction unmatched. This CDR3 is CASSTGLESYQETQYF. CDR3 nucleotide sequence: TGTGCCAGCAGTACAGGACTAGAGAGTTACCAAGAGACCCAGTACTTC.

This chain connects TRBV6-4 to TRBJ2-7; D is undetermined. V shed 8 bases and J shed 3 bases, with 5 bases lying between them. This CDR3 is built from 10 residues. Per germline, CDR1 MRHNA and CDR2 SNTAGT. The CDR3 reads CASRFYEQYF. CDR3 nucleotide sequence: TGTGCCAGCCGTTTCTACGAGCAGTACTTC.

This clone was recorded a few times. The chain has TRBV30 and TRBJ1-2; D might be TRBD1 (5 bases). Germline-derived CDR1 and CDR2 are GTSNPN and SVGIG (reference sequence). Trimming shortened V by 0 bases and J by 6 bases, and 17 bases separated the two germline ends. CDR3 length equals 15 residues. The CDR3 nucleotides are TGTGCCTGGAGTGTACAGGACGCCTTCTCGCATGGCTACACCTTC. This gives the protein CAWSVQDAFSHGYTF. The variable domain in full, completed from reference TRBV30 and TRBJ1-2, reads SQTIHQWPATLVQPVGSPLSLECTVEGTSNPNLYWYRQAAGRGLQLLFYSVGIGQISSEVPQNLSASRPQDRQFILSSKKLLLSDSGFYLCAWSVQDAFSHGYTFGSGTRLTVV.

This clone was seen once. The V call is TRBV28, the J call TRBJ1-2; 7 nucleotides agree with TRBD1. Germline assignment: CDR1 MDHEN and CDR2 SYDVKM. The CDR3 loop spans 15 amino acids. J was trimmed by 5 bases and V by 3 bases; bases with no gene match: 9. The CDR3 is CASSLYDREKYGYTF. CDR3 bases: TGTGCCAGCAGTTTGTACGACAGGGAGAAGTATGGCTACACCTTC.

The rearrangement joins TRBV18 to TRBJ2-1; D remains ambiguous. Trimming pared 2 bases from V and 0 bases from J, leaving 8 bases between. This CDR3 comprises 15 residues. Germline values: CDR1 KGHSH, CDR2 LQKENI. The CDR3 reads CASSPTLNSYNEQFF. As DNA, the CDR3 is TGTGCCAGCTCACCAACTCTGAACTCCTACAATGAGCAGTTCTTC.

The chain has TRBV6-5 and TRBJ1-2; D remains unclear. Trimming left V 3 bases short and J 0 bases short, with 8 bases between. CDR1 is MNHEY and CDR2 is SVGAGI in the germline V gene. This CDR3 region has 14 residues. The CDR3 spells CASSYGPANYGYTF. CDR3 coding DNA: TGTGCCAGCAGTTATGGGCCGGCTAACTATGGCTACACCTTC.

The genes are TRBV23-1 and TRBJ2-7; TRBD1 aligns across 11 bases. TRBV23-1 has ORF status, its function being uncertain. The V gene end was trimmed by 3 bases and the J gene end by 2 bases; junction bases not matched to a gene: 3. The CDR3 extends over 15 amino acids. The CDR3 nucleotides read TGCGCCAGCAGTCACCCGGGACAGGGGGCCTACGAGCAGTACTTC. Translating gives CASSHPGQGAYEQYF.

The rearrangement links TRBV29-1 to TRBJ1-4, with no clear D. Germline V lookup: CDR1 SQVTM, CDR2 ANQGSEA. CDR3 length: 15 residues. Trimming shortened V by 1 base and J by 6 bases, and 15 bases separated the two germline ends. CDR3 protein: CSVEGLPPQDEKLFF. CDR3 nucleotide sequence: TGCAGCGTTGAAGGCCTCCCCCCACAAGATGAAAAACTGTTTTTT.

This clone was detected only once. This sequence joins TRBV29-1 and TRBJ2-7; perhaps TRBD1 as D (5 bases). With 8 bases removed from V and 0 bases from J, the gap between germline ends came to 14 bases. This CDR3 is built from 13 residues. The V gene's germline CDR1 is SQVTM and CDR2 ANQGSEA. CDR3 coding DNA: TGCAGCTTTCGCACGGACACCTCCTACGAGCAGTACTTC. Its protein is CSFRTDTSYEQYF.

The chain carries TRBV7-8 and TRBJ2-2, with D perhaps matching TRBD1 (5 bases). CDR1 is SGHVS, CDR2 FQNEAQ, per germline. Trimming shortened V by 7 bases and J by 2 bases, and 11 bases separated the two germline ends. This CDR3 is built from 14 residues. CDR3 protein: CASTTRVNTGELFF. The CDR3 nucleotides are TGTGCCAGCACGACCAGGGTTAACACCGGGGAGCTGTTTTTT.